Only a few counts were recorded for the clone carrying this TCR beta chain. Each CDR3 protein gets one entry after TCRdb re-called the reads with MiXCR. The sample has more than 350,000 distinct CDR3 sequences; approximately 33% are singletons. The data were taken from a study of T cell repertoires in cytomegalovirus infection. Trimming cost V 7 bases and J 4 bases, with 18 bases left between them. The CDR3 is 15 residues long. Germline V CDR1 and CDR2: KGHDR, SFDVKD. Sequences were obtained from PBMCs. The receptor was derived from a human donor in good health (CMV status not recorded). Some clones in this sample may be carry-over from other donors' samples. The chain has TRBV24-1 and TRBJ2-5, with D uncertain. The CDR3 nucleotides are TGTGCCACCAGCAACCGGGCCCCGTCCCCAGAGACCCAGTACTTC. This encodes CATSNRAPSPETQYF.